This T cell receptor (beta chain) appears in the sequencing data of a study of vaccination effects on CD4 cells after COVID-19. Study details: At 16 days and one week before vaccination, two convalescent patients gave samples.

ViraFEST assay sequencing came after antigen-specific CD4+ T cells were expanded with viral peptide pools. Isolation of CD4+ T cells took place after ten to eleven days of culture. SARS-CoV-2 infected the person between March and December 2020, as confirmed by PCR. Days 3 and 7 were when half the medium was replaced with IL-2 medium. A word on this clone: Its antigen is currently unknown.

Assay: immunoSEQ multiplex PCR; the TCRdb copy retains only in-frame clones and omits some. The sample shows roughly 70,000 clones, more than 65% of them seen only once. V was trimmed by 8 bases and J by 7 bases, leaving 21 bases between them. Germline lookup yields CDR1 MNHNY and CDR2 SVGAGI (reference sequence). The CDR3 covers 15 residues. The clonotype originates from a human donor who had a prior SARS-CoV-2 infection. This specimen was CD4+ T cells from PBMCs cultured with HIV peptides, taken before COVID-19 vaccination. As to subset: HIV-1 Nef peptide pool negative control/reference culture. The chain uses TRBV6-6 and TRBJ2-1; D unresolved. This CDR3 is CASRHRTIRRNEQFF. Written as DNA, the CDR3 is TGTGCCAGCCGACATCGGACCATCCGTAGGAATGAGCAGTTCTTC.